This T cell receptor beta chain was sequenced for a study of PD-1 blockade in classical Hodgkin lymphoma. Points from the study as a whole: Newly diagnosed patients had baseline TCR diversity that was reportedly lower than that of healthy donors. Partial responders and progressors had significantly lower baseline TCR diversity.

As regards this clone: Its cognate antigen is unknown.

Measured with immunoSEQ multiplex PCR; TCRdb has only the in-frame clones, and not every one. Among tens of thousands of clones listed, 73% were seen once. Relapses following autologous stem cell transplantation were seen in all patients, with brentuximab vedotin exposure varying. Best outcomes ranged across complete response, partial response and progressive disease. CDR3 length: 14 residues. V shed 4 bases and J shed 9 bases, with 18 bases lying between them. Germline CDR1 LGHNA, CDR2 YNFKEQ. V is TRBV4-2 and J is TRBJ1-1; D is perhaps TRBD1 (5 bases). Sequencing was performed on peripheral blood mononuclear cells (PBMCs), taken at baseline. This clonotype was sampled from a human donor with classical Hodgkin lymphoma. CDR3 nucleotides: TGTGCCAGCAGCCCCCCGGCAGGGAATGGTAAAGCTTTCTTT. Protein: CASSPPAGNGKAFF.